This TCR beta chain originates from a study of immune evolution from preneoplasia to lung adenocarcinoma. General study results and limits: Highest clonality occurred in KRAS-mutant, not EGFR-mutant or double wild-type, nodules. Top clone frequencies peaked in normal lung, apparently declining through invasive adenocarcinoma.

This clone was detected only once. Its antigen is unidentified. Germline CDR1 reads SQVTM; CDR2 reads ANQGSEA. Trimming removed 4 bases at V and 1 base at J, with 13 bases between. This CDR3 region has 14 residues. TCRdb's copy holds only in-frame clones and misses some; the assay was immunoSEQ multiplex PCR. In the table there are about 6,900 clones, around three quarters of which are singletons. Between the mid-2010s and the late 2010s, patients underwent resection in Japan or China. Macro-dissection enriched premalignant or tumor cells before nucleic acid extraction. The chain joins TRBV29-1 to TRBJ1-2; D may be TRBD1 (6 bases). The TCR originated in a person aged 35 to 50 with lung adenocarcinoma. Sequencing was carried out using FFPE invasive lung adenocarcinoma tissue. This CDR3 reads CSVVVGQLNYGYTF. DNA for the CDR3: TGCAGCGTTGTAGTAGGACAGCTTAACTATGGCTACACCTTC. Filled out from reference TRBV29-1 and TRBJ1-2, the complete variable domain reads SAVISQKPSRDICQRGTSLTIQCQVDSQVTMMFWYRQQPGQSLTLIATANQGSEATYESGFVIDKFPISRPNLTFSTLTVSNMSPEDSSIYLCSVVVGQLNYGYTFGSGTRLTVV.